This is a list of T cell receptor beta chains from one sample in a study of cytomegalovirus exposure and HLA in healthy donors. Clones were sequenced by immunoSEQ multiplex PCR, and TCRdb holds only the in-frame ones, with some missing. The sample gives 70,000 to 90,000 clones, approximately 86% of which show up once; 3% is in the top ten. Sequencing was carried out using PBMCs. All receptors derive from a man between 25 and 39 years old in good health and CMV-seronegative. CDR3s include the opening cysteine and the closing phenylalanine or tryptophan. D genes are given only for firm matches. Only some rows state a clone size, as once, few, many or a class for expanded clones.

v_call: TRBV9
d_call: .
j_call: TRBJ1-5
clone_size: once
cdr3_aa: CASSASGNQPQHF
cdr3_nt: TGTGCCAGCAGCGCCTCGGGCAATCAGCCCCAGCATTTT

v_call: TRBV27
d_call: .
j_call: TRBJ1-5
clone_size: .
cdr3_aa: CASSLRQGDQPQHF
cdr3_nt: TGTGCCAGCAGTTTGAGGCAGGGTGATCAGCCCCAGCATTTT

v_call: TRBV4-3
d_call: .
j_call: TRBJ1-4
clone_size: .
cdr3_aa: CASSQDPRGATNEKLFF
cdr3_nt: TGCGCCAGCAGCCAAGATCCCCGGGGGGCAACTAATGAAAAACTGTTTTTT

v_call: TRBV9
d_call: TRBD1
j_call: TRBJ2-6
clone_size: .
cdr3_aa: CASSVEGQGNSVLTF
cdr3_nt: TGTGCCAGCAGCGTAGAGGGACAGGGGAACAGCGTCCTGACTTTC

v_call: TRBV30
d_call: TRBD1
j_call: TRBJ2-7
clone_size: .
cdr3_aa: CAWRDRAAYEQYF
cdr3_nt: TGTGCCTGGCGGGACAGGGCCGCCTACGAGCAGTACTTC

v_call: TRBV5-4
d_call: .
j_call: TRBJ2-4
clone_size: .
cdr3_aa: CASSLSSRSDIQYF
cdr3_nt: TGTGCCAGCAGCTTGTCTTCGAGGAGCGACATTCAGTACTTC

v_call: TRBV7-2
d_call: .
j_call: TRBJ1-5
clone_size: .
cdr3_aa: CASSLQGTQPQHF
cdr3_nt: TGTGCCAGCAGCTTACAGGGAACGCAGCCCCAGCATTTT

v_call: TRBV6-5
d_call: TRBD2
j_call: TRBJ2-1
clone_size: .
cdr3_aa: CASSLVSGGADNEQFF
cdr3_nt: TGTGCCAGCAGTTTGGTTAGCGGGGGGGCGGACAATGAGCAGTTCTTC

v_call: TRBV2
d_call: .
j_call: TRBJ1-2
clone_size: .
cdr3_aa: CASSDGLAVYGYTF
cdr3_nt: TGTGCCAGCAGTGATGGTCTGGCAGTCTATGGCTACACCTTC

v_call: TRBV27
d_call: TRBD1
j_call: TRBJ1-2
clone_size: .
cdr3_aa: CASSWRGGGDVYGYTF
cdr3_nt: TGTGCCAGCAGTTGGAGAGGGGGCGGTGACGTCTATGGCTACACCTTC

v_call: TRBV7-9
d_call: TRBD2
j_call: TRBJ2-6
clone_size: .
cdr3_aa: CASSLGEGISGANVLTF
cdr3_nt: TGTGCCAGCAGCTTAGGGGAGGGAATCTCTGGGGCCAACGTCCTGACTTTC

v_call: TRBV6-4
d_call: TRBD2
j_call: TRBJ2-1
clone_size: .
cdr3_aa: CASSGGRPVYNEQFF
cdr3_nt: TGTGCCAGCAGTGGCGGGAGGCCTGTCTACAATGAGCAGTTCTTC

v_call: TRBV6-5
d_call: .
j_call: TRBJ2-1
clone_size: .
cdr3_aa: CASSADRNENNEQFF
cdr3_nt: TGTGCCAGCAGTGCCGACAGGAATGAAAACAATGAGCAGTTCTTC

v_call: TRBV4-3
d_call: TRBD1
j_call: TRBJ1-1
clone_size: .
cdr3_aa: CASSQDVWTGGRNTEAFF
cdr3_nt: TGCGCCAGCAGCCAAGATGTTTGGACAGGGGGGAGGAACACTGAAGCTTTCTTT

v_call: TRBV14
d_call: TRBD2
j_call: TRBJ2-2
clone_size: .
cdr3_aa: CASSLLAGVGTGELFF
cdr3_nt: TGTGCCAGCAGTTTGCTAGCGGGAGTTGGCACCGGGGAGCTGTTTTTT

v_call: TRBV9
d_call: TRBD1
j_call: TRBJ2-2
clone_size: once
cdr3_aa: CASSVDRGQAGELFF
cdr3_nt: TGTGCCAGCAGCGTCGACAGGGGTCAAGCCGGGGAGCTGTTTTTT

v_call: TRBV10-3
d_call: .
j_call: TRBJ1-2
clone_size: .
cdr3_aa: CAIRLASGTGYTF
cdr3_nt: TGTGCCATCAGACTCGCTTCGGGGACAGGCTACACCTTC

v_call: TRBV27
d_call: .
j_call: TRBJ1-2
clone_size: few
cdr3_aa: CASSFKVGSYGYTF
cdr3_nt: TGTGCCAGCAGTTTCAAGGTTGGGAGCTATGGCTACACCTTC

v_call: TRBV7-9
d_call: TRBD1
j_call: TRBJ1-6
clone_size: .
cdr3_aa: CASSDRASPLHF
cdr3_nt: TGTGCCAGCAGTGACAGGGCCTCACCCCTCCACTTT

v_call: TRBV6-6
d_call: TRBD1
j_call: TRBJ1-4
clone_size: .
cdr3_aa: CASSDRGSVTNEKLFF
cdr3_nt: TGTGCCAGCAGCGACAGGGGCTCGGTAACTAATGAAAAACTGTTTTTT

v_call: TRBV7-8
d_call: .
j_call: TRBJ1-5
clone_size: .
cdr3_aa: CATGALSNQPQHF
cdr3_nt: TGTGCCACCGGAGCATTGAGCAATCAGCCCCAGCATTTT

v_call: TRBV5-6
d_call: TRBD1
j_call: TRBJ1-2
clone_size: .
cdr3_aa: CASSWTGSGYTF
cdr3_nt: TGTGCCAGCAGCTGGACAGGGTCGGGCTACACCTTC

v_call: TRBV2
d_call: .
j_call: TRBJ1-2
clone_size: .
cdr3_aa: CASRVSPIEGYTF
cdr3_nt: TGTGCCAGCAGGGTGTCCCCTATTGAGGGCTACACCTTC

v_call: TRBV20-1
d_call: .
j_call: TRBJ1-2
clone_size: .
cdr3_aa: CSAETGHGYTF
cdr3_nt: TGCAGTGCCGAAACAGGGCATGGCTACACCTTC

v_call: TRBV11-2
d_call: .
j_call: TRBJ1-1
clone_size: once
cdr3_aa: CASSLARSTEAFF
cdr3_nt: TGTGCCAGCAGCTTAGCCCGGAGCACTGAAGCTTTCTTT

v_call: TRBV15
d_call: .
j_call: TRBJ2-1
clone_size: .
cdr3_aa: CATSRGQEQFF
cdr3_nt: TGTGCCACCAGCAGAGGGCAAGAGCAGTTCTTC

v_call: TRBV5-4
d_call: TRBD2
j_call: TRBJ2-3
clone_size: .
cdr3_aa: CASSFPGGSGDTQYF
cdr3_nt: TGTGCCAGCAGCTTCCCCGGGGGGTCGGGGGATACGCAGTATTTT

v_call: TRBV10-3
d_call: TRBD1
j_call: TRBJ1-5
clone_size: once
cdr3_aa: CAISEFTGGPQPQHF
cdr3_nt: TGTGCCATCAGTGAGTTTACAGGGGGTCCTCAGCCCCAGCATTTT

v_call: TRBV19
d_call: TRBD2
j_call: TRBJ2-4
clone_size: .
cdr3_aa: CASSIDSSGRSRIQYF
cdr3_nt: TGTGCCAGTAGTATAGACTCTAGCGGGAGAAGTCGCATTCAGTACTTC

v_call: TRBV19
d_call: .
j_call: TRBJ1-5
clone_size: .
cdr3_aa: CASSPRGGASNQPQHF
cdr3_nt: TGTGCCAGTAGCCCTCGGGGGGGGGCTAGCAATCAGCCCCAGCATTTT

v_call: TRBV7-3
d_call: .
j_call: TRBJ1-2
clone_size: few
cdr3_aa: CASSLGRDYGYTF
cdr3_nt: TGTGCCAGCAGCTTAGGCAGGGACTATGGCTACACCTTC

v_call: TRBV5-1
d_call: TRBD1
j_call: TRBJ1-1
clone_size: .
cdr3_aa: CASSRGTGTGYRGKTEAFF
cdr3_nt: TGCGCCAGCAGCCGGGGCACCGGGACAGGGTATCGAGGAAAAACTGAAGCTTTCTTT

v_call: TRBV27
d_call: .
j_call: TRBJ2-7
clone_size: .
cdr3_aa: CASSFRVQGPRLYEQYF
cdr3_nt: TGTGCCAGCAGTTTTAGGGTACAGGGCCCGCGTTTATACGAGCAGTACTTC

v_call: TRBV19
d_call: TRBD1
j_call: TRBJ1-1
clone_size: .
cdr3_aa: CASSNRGRGTEAFF
cdr3_nt: TGTGCCAGTAGCAACAGGGGGCGTGGCACTGAAGCTTTCTTT

v_call: TRBV6-4
d_call: TRBD1
j_call: TRBJ2-3
clone_size: many
cdr3_aa: CASSLGQDTDTQYF
cdr3_nt: TGTGCCAGCAGTCTGGGACAGGACACAGATACGCAGTATTTT

v_call: TRBV5-4
d_call: TRBD2
j_call: TRBJ2-1
clone_size: .
cdr3_aa: CASRTSGGHYNEQFF
cdr3_nt: TGTGCCAGCAGAACTAGCGGGGGGCATTACAATGAGCAGTTCTTC

v_call: TRBV7-9
d_call: .
j_call: TRBJ2-6
clone_size: .
cdr3_aa: CASSSLRGANVLTF
cdr3_nt: TGTGCCAGCAGCTCCCTGCGCGGGGCCAACGTCCTGACTTTC

v_call: TRBV6-6
d_call: TRBD1
j_call: TRBJ1-2
clone_size: once
cdr3_aa: CASSYDTTGGSGYTF
cdr3_nt: TGTGCCAGCAGTTACGATACGACAGGGGGTAGCGGCTACACCTTC

v_call: TRBV29-1
d_call: .
j_call: TRBJ1-1
clone_size: .
cdr3_aa: CSVEEGGRGTEAFF
cdr3_nt: TGCAGCGTTGAGGAGGGGGGGCGCGGCACTGAAGCTTTCTTT

v_call: TRBV6-1
d_call: .
j_call: TRBJ1-2
clone_size: .
cdr3_aa: CASSETVNYGYTF
cdr3_nt: TGTGCCAGCAGTGAGACAGTCAACTATGGCTACACCTTC

v_call: TRBV9
d_call: .
j_call: TRBJ1-4
clone_size: .
cdr3_aa: CASSADPIDSTREKLFF
cdr3_nt: TGTGCCAGCAGCGCTGACCCGATAGACAGCACCAGGGAAAAACTGTTTTTT

v_call: TRBV6-5
d_call: TRBD2
j_call: TRBJ2-3
clone_size: .
cdr3_aa: CASSWRESTDTQYF
cdr3_nt: TGTGCCAGCAGTTGGCGGGAGAGCACAGATACGCAGTATTTT

v_call: TRBV5-1
d_call: TRBD1
j_call: TRBJ2-1
clone_size: .
cdr3_aa: CASRAGTGGYEQFF
cdr3_nt: TGCGCCAGCAGGGCCGGGACAGGGGGCTATGAGCAGTTCTTC

v_call: TRBV4-1
d_call: .
j_call: TRBJ1-5
clone_size: .
cdr3_aa: CASSQVLRRGSNQPQHF
cdr3_nt: TGCGCCAGCAGCCAAGTTTTGAGGAGGGGCAGCAATCAGCCCCAGCATTTT

v_call: TRBV4-1
d_call: TRBD1
j_call: TRBJ1-1
clone_size: .
cdr3_aa: CASSRLNRGTEAFF
cdr3_nt: TGCGCCAGCAGCCGACTGAACAGGGGAACTGAAGCTTTCTTT

v_call: TRBV7-9
d_call: .
j_call: TRBJ1-5
clone_size: .
cdr3_aa: CASSSTAAGNQPQHF
cdr3_nt: TGTGCCAGCAGCTCTACAGCGGCAGGCAATCAGCCCCAGCATTTT

v_call: TRBV28
d_call: TRBD1
j_call: TRBJ2-7
clone_size: .
cdr3_aa: CATTQGVNIYEQYF
cdr3_nt: TGTGCTACCACACAGGGGGTCAATATCTACGAGCAGTACTTC

v_call: TRBV7-2
d_call: TRBD1
j_call: TRBJ1-4
clone_size: .
cdr3_aa: CASRWDSRNEKLFF
cdr3_nt: TGTGCCAGCAGGTGGGACAGCCGAAATGAAAAACTGTTTTTT

v_call: TRBV9
d_call: .
j_call: TRBJ2-3
clone_size: once
cdr3_aa: CASSVTNTDTQYF
cdr3_nt: TGTGCCAGCAGTGTGACTAACACAGATACGCAGTATTTT

v_call: TRBV9
d_call: .
j_call: TRBJ1-1
clone_size: .
cdr3_aa: CASTGGISLSNTEAFF
cdr3_nt: TGTGCCAGCACCGGTGGTATCTCGCTTTCCAACACTGAAGCTTTCTTT

v_call: TRBV30
d_call: .
j_call: TRBJ1-1
clone_size: .
cdr3_aa: CAWVPGNTEAFF
cdr3_nt: TGTGCCTGGGTCCCCGGGAACACTGAAGCTTTCTTT

v_call: TRBV4-3
d_call: .
j_call: TRBJ1-3
clone_size: few
cdr3_aa: CASSYNREIFGRNTIYF
cdr3_nt: TGCGCCAGCAGCTATAACAGGGAAATATTCGGGAGAAACACCATATATTTT

v_call: TRBV6-6
d_call: .
j_call: TRBJ1-1
clone_size: .
cdr3_aa: CASSQGPGTEAFF
cdr3_nt: TGTGCCAGCAGTCAGGGGCCAGGCACTGAAGCTTTCTTT

v_call: TRBV6-5
d_call: .
j_call: TRBJ2-1
clone_size: once
cdr3_aa: CASSYSARSGYNEQFF
cdr3_nt: TGTGCCAGCAGTTACTCGGCTAGGTCGGGCTACAATGAGCAGTTCTTC

v_call: TRBV9
d_call: TRBD2
j_call: TRBJ2-1
clone_size: .
cdr3_aa: CASTLGGAGYNEQFF
cdr3_nt: TGTGCCAGCACGCTCGGGGGGGCTGGCTACAATGAGCAGTTCTTC

v_call: TRBV4-3
d_call: TRBD2
j_call: TRBJ2-1
clone_size: .
cdr3_aa: CASSQGPRGGLGDEQFF
cdr3_nt: TGCGCCAGCAGCCAAGGTCCACGGGGGGGCCTAGGCGATGAGCAGTTCTTC

v_call: TRBV18
d_call: .
j_call: TRBJ1-1
clone_size: .
cdr3_aa: CASSIRSSNTEAFF
cdr3_nt: TGTGCCAGCTCGATCCGAAGCTCAAACACTGAAGCTTTCTTT

v_call: TRBV2
d_call: .
j_call: TRBJ2-2
clone_size: .
cdr3_aa: CASSEVDTNTGELFF
cdr3_nt: TGTGCCAGCAGTGAAGTGGACACGAACACCGGGGAGCTGTTTTTT

v_call: TRBV5-1
d_call: .
j_call: TRBJ2-1
clone_size: .
cdr3_aa: CASSSALGLGYNEQFF
cdr3_nt: TGCGCCAGCAGCTCCGCTCTAGGACTTGGCTACAATGAGCAGTTCTTC